These T cell receptor beta chains were read from a single sample in a study of a mutant IDH1 vaccine in newly diagnosed glioma. Their antigens remain unidentified. Sequencing was performed with immunoSEQ multiplex PCR; in TCRdb, only in-frame clones are kept and a portion is missing. The sample carries roughly 30,000 clones, 78% recorded once. Specimen: PBMCs, collected from a glioma patient whose treatment included an IDH1 peptide vaccine. These receptor sequences come from a woman in her 40s with glioma. CDR3s include the opening cysteine and the closing phenylalanine or tryptophan. The D gene is left open where the match is weak. Size values are once, few and many counts, or a class for expanded clones, and some rows have none.

CDR3aa | CDR3nt | j_gene | v_gene | d_gene | abundance
CASSVGQGSYTEAFF | TGTGCCAGCAGCGTTGGACAGGGGTCGTACACTGAAGCTTTCTTT | TRBJ1-1 | TRBV9 | TRBD1 | few
CASSRDRGTPQHF | TGTGCCAGCAGCCGGGACAGGGGCACGCCCCAGCATTTT | TRBJ1-5 | TRBV11-1 | TRBD1 | NA
CASSYSGEGNTIYF | TGTGCCAGCAGTTACTCAGGGGAAGGAAACACCATATATTTT | TRBJ1-3 | TRBV6-6 | NA | NA
CASSGTTGENYGYTF | TGTGCCAGCAGCGGAACGACAGGGGAGAACTATGGCTACACCTTC | TRBJ1-2 | TRBV9 | TRBD1 | NA
CASSLTSGGPYEQYF | TGTGCCAGCAGTTTGACTAGCGGGGGGCCCTACGAGCAGTACTTC | TRBJ2-7 | TRBV6-1 | TRBD2 | NA
CASSPRPREGNEKLFF | TGTGCCAGCAGCCCCCGCCCCAGGGAGGGTAATGAAAAACTGTTTTTT | TRBJ1-4 | TRBV7-6 | NA | NA
CASSKSGSGVSVEQFF | TGCGCCAGCAGCAAGTCTGGGAGCGGGGTGTCGGTTGAGCAGTTCTTC | TRBJ2-1 | TRBV10-1 | TRBD2 | NA
CASSQGGQTTGELFF | TGTGCCAGCAGCCAAGGGGGCCAAACCACCGGGGAGCTGTTTTTT | TRBJ2-2 | TRBV13 | TRBD1 | NA
CASSPLAGYTDTQYF | TGTGCCAGCTCACCTTTAGCGGGGTACACAGATACGCAGTATTTT | TRBJ2-3 | TRBV18 | TRBD2 | NA
CASMSSGTEAFF | TGTGCCAGCATGTCATCGGGCACTGAAGCTTTCTTT | TRBJ1-1 | TRBV2 | NA | few
CASSDGGAIYEQYF | TGTGCCAGCAGTGATGGCGGGGCCATCTACGAGCAGTACTTC | TRBJ2-7 | TRBV2 | NA | NA
CASSQDNTGELFF | TGCGCCAGCAGCCAAGATAATACCGGGGAGCTGTTTTTT | TRBJ2-2 | TRBV4-3 | NA | NA
CASRPQGAGANVLTF | TGTGCCAGCAGACCTCAGGGTGCTGGGGCCAACGTCCTGACTTTC | TRBJ2-6 | TRBV27 | NA | few
CASSEGQGGETQYF | TGTGCCAGCAGTGAGGGGCAGGGAGGAGAGACCCAGTACTTC | TRBJ2-5 | TRBV2 | NA | NA
CASTRLAGGSSTDTQYF | TGTGCCAGCACAAGACTAGCGGGGGGTTCTAGCACAGATACGCAGTATTTT | TRBJ2-3 | TRBV2 | TRBD2 | few
CASTSGAFTGELFF | TGCGCCAGCACTAGCGGGGCTTTCACCGGGGAGCTGTTTTTT | TRBJ2-2 | TRBV10-1 | TRBD2 | NA
CASSLGQGGSGNTIYF | TGTGCCAGCAGTTTGGGACAGGGGGGCTCTGGAAACACCATATATTTT | TRBJ1-3 | TRBV6-5 | TRBD1 | once
CASSNTGDIYEQYF | TGTGCCAGCAGCAACACTGGGGATATCTACGAGCAGTACTTC | TRBJ2-7 | TRBV21-1 | NA | once
CASSPGTGIGSDETQYF | TGCGCCAGCAGCCCCGGGACAGGGATCGGGAGCGACGAGACCCAGTACTTC | TRBJ2-5 | TRBV5-1 | TRBD1 | few
CASSEGGLRGNYGYTF | TGTGCCAGCAGTGAAGGGGGGCTCAGGGGCAACTATGGCTACACCTTC | TRBJ1-2 | TRBV2 | NA | few
CASSPGGGLVAFF | TGTGCCAGCAGCCCGGGTGGAGGGCTTGTAGCTTTCTTT | TRBJ1-1 | TRBV6-5 | NA | NA
CSALTVMNTEAFF | TGCAGCGCCTTGACGGTTATGAACACTGAAGCTTTCTTT | TRBJ1-1 | TRBV29-1 | NA | NA
CASSPRGPFNYGYTF | TGTGCCAGCTCACCAAGGGGACCCTTTAACTATGGCTACACCTTC | TRBJ1-2 | TRBV18 | NA | NA
CASKPGAGGTIYF | TGTGCCAGCAAACCTGGGGCAGGGGGCACCATATATTTT | TRBJ1-3 | TRBV28 | TRBD1 | NA
CASSTIPGSEAFF | TGTGCCAGTAGTACAATTCCAGGGTCTGAAGCTTTCTTT | TRBJ1-1 | TRBV19 | NA | NA
CASSITGGGDQPQHF | TGTGCCAGCAGTATCACAGGGGGAGGAGATCAGCCCCAGCATTTT | TRBJ1-5 | TRBV6-1 | TRBD1 | NA
CASTDGGYGGQPQHF | TGTGCCAGCACTGATGGTGGGTATGGTGGTCAGCCCCAGCATTTT | TRBJ1-5 | TRBV6-1 | NA | NA
CASSLDRTGALYGYTF | TGTGCCAGCAGCTTGGATCGAACAGGGGCCCTATATGGCTACACCTTC | TRBJ1-2 | TRBV5-6 | TRBD1 | NA
CASSLRTGSYEQYF | TGCGCCAGCAGTTTGCGGACGGGCTCCTACGAGCAGTACTTC | TRBJ2-7 | TRBV10-2 | NA | NA
CASSPGRLAGQFF | TGCGCCAGCAGCCCGGGCCGACTAGCGGGACAGTTCTTC | TRBJ2-1 | TRBV4-1 | TRBD2 | NA
CASSLGSGRVGQPQHF | TGTGCCAGCAGCTTAGGGTCGGGTAGGGTAGGTCAGCCCCAGCATTTT | TRBJ1-5 | TRBV7-2 | NA | NA
CASSLRKSDTGELFF | TGCGCCAGCAGCTTGAGAAAGTCTGACACCGGGGAGCTGTTTTTT | TRBJ2-2 | TRBV5-1 | NA | NA
CASSVGSRNTIYF | TGTGCCAGCAGCGTAGGGTCCAGAAACACCATATATTTT | TRBJ1-3 | TRBV9 | NA | NA
CASSPDGGAWETQYF | TGTGCCAGCAGCCCGGACGGGGGGGCTTGGGAGACCCAGTACTTC | TRBJ2-5 | TRBV11-2 | TRBD2 | once
CASSPEAWEQYF | TGTGCCAGCTCGCCAGAGGCGTGGGAGCAGTACTTC | TRBJ2-7 | TRBV18 | NA | NA
CAWRQGGAFGGYTF | TGTGCCTGGAGGCAGGGAGGCGCCTTCGGGGGCTACACCTTC | TRBJ1-2 | TRBV30 | NA | once
CASSFFGGQGMSNQPQHF | TGTGCCAGCAGCTTCTTTGGGGGACAAGGTATGAGCAATCAGCCCCAGCATTTT | TRBJ1-5 | TRBV7-9 | NA | NA
CASREDGKNTEAFF | TGTGCCAGCAGGGAAGACGGGAAGAACACTGAAGCTTTCTTT | TRBJ1-1 | TRBV11-2 | NA | NA
CASSPTSAGDNEQFF | TGTGCCAGCAGCCCAACCTCGGCAGGTGACAATGAGCAGTTCTTC | TRBJ2-1 | TRBV7-9 | NA | NA
CASSSRLAGNQETQYF | TGCGCCAGCAGCTCCAGACTAGCGGGGAACCAAGAGACCCAGTACTTC | TRBJ2-5 | TRBV5-1 | TRBD2 | NA
CASSLVVGPSSGANVLTF | TGCGCCAGCAGCTTGGTGGTGGGGCCGTCGTCTGGGGCCAACGTCCTGACTTTC | TRBJ2-6 | TRBV5-1 | NA | NA
CASSLTGRPKNIQYF | TGTGCCAGCAGCCTCACAGGGCGTCCTAAAAACATTCAGTACTTC | TRBJ2-4 | TRBV13 | NA | NA
CASSLGTVPQHF | TGTGCCAGCAGCTTAGGGACAGTCCCCCAGCATTTT | TRBJ1-5 | TRBV7-2 | NA | NA
CASSEFDLGSHEQYF | TGTGCCAGCAGCGAATTCGATCTAGGGTCACACGAGCAGTACTTC | TRBJ2-7 | TRBV9 | NA | once
CASSLAQKETQYF | TGTGCCAGCAGCTTGGCGCAGAAAGAGACCCAGTACTTC | TRBJ2-5 | TRBV5-8 | NA | NA
CASSDGYRSQHF | TGTGCCAGCAGTGACGGCTATAGGTCCCAGCATTTT | TRBJ1-5 | TRBV6-1 | NA | few
CASSYEGQGSYEQYF | TGTGCCAGCAGTTACGAGGGACAGGGTTCCTACGAGCAGTACTTC | TRBJ2-7 | TRBV6-5 | TRBD1 | NA
CSGENTEAFF | TGCAGCGGGGAGAACACTGAAGCTTTCTTT | TRBJ1-1 | TRBV29-1 | NA | few
CASSQTGELRNYEQFF | TGTGCCAGCAGCCAGACAGGGGAATTACGGAACTATGAGCAGTTCTTC | TRBJ2-1 | TRBV14 | TRBD1 | NA
CASSQVTTGANVLTF | TGCGCCAGCAGCCAAGTTACTACTGGGGCCAACGTCCTGACTTTC | TRBJ2-6 | TRBV4-1 | NA | few